This entry features one T cell receptor (beta chain) sequence. As yet, its antigen is unknown. This entry is derived from a study of shared clonotypes between healthy human individuals. Study-level findings and limits: Generally, estimated richness proved larger in naive subsets than it did in memory subsets.

The assay was immunoSEQ multiplex PCR, and TCRdb's table has in-frame clones only and misses some. The table shows 180,000 or so clones, with about 93% occurring only once. Subsets obtained from CD4+ cells comprised CD45RA+ naive and CD45RA-negative memory cells. Germline CDR1 LNHDA, CDR2 SQIVND (reference sequence). Deletions cut 0 bases from V and 4 bases from J, with 9 bases between. The CDR3 runs to 14 residues. This TCR was sampled from a woman in her thirties in good health. V gene TRBV19 combines with J gene TRBJ1-2; D perhaps matches TRBD1 (5 bases). Sequences were obtained from naive CD4+ T cells sorted from blood. Subset: CD45RA+ positively selected. DNA for the CDR3: TGTGCCAGTAGTATAGATCTCAGGGCCTATGGCTACACCTTC. Protein product: CASSIDLRAYGYTF.